These 27 T cell receptor beta chains came from one sample sequenced in a study of radiotherapy plus CTLA-4 blockade in lung cancer. Measured with immunoSEQ multiplex PCR; TCRdb has only the in-frame clones, and not every one. The sample includes fewer than 150,000 clones, 78% of them seen just once. The sequencing here drew on peripheral blood, taken from a patient treated with radiotherapy plus ipilimumab. The receptors here all came from a human donor with non-small cell lung cancer who had a partial response to radiotherapy plus ipilimumab.

V usage is TRBV5-1 and J usage is TRBJ2-7, with a weak D call TRBD2 (6 bases). Germline V gene lookup returns CDR1 SGHRS and CDR2 YFSETQ. The CDR3 is 14 amino acids. Trimming stripped 0 bases from V and 0 bases from J, with 7 bases between. DNA for the CDR3: TGCGCCAGCAGCTTGGCGGGGGACTCCTACGAGCAGTACTTC. It encodes CASSLAGDSYEQYF.

CDR3 amino acids: CAWTMTGGLHNEKLFF. The CDR3 DNA is TGTGCCTGGACCATGACAGGGGGGCTACATAATGAAAAACTGTTTTTT. V is TRBV30 and J is TRBJ1-4, with 9 nucleotides matching TRBD1. Germline V lookup: CDR1 GTSNPN, CDR2 SVGIG (reference sequence). The CDR3 runs 16 residues. V dropped 4 bases and J dropped 4; count of bases not matched to a gene: 10.

This clone was detected a few times. The chain employs TRBV2 and TRBJ2-2, with TRBD2 matching 8 bases. The CDR3 is made up of 14 amino acids. Germline CDR1 SNHLY, CDR2 FYNNEI. V lost 9 bases, J lost 0 bases, and 3 bases stayed unmatched. The DNA of the CDR3 is TGTGCCAGTAGCGGGACCCCGAACACCGGGGAGCTGTTTTTT. Translating it yields CASSGTPNTGELFF.

V and J are TRBV11-2 and TRBJ1-2; possibly TRBD1 for D (6 bases). This CDR3 spans 14 amino acids. Germline V gene data show CDR1 as SGHAT and CDR2 as FQNNGV. V lost 6 bases and J 8 bases, leaving 19 bases between the germline ends. The CDR3, as DNA: TGTGCCAGCAGTGGGTCCGGGGACAAGCCCGGCTACACCTTC. Residues: CASSGSGDKPGYTF.

There are many counts of this clone. V usage is TRBV6-1 and J usage is TRBJ1-2; D is undetermined. This CDR3 comprises 15 residues. Trimming pared 4 bases from V and 0 bases from J, leaving 12 bases between. Germline loops: CDR1 MNHNS, CDR2 SASEGT. This chain's CDR3 is CASSAERVTNYGYTF. The CDR3 nucleotides are TGTGCCAGCAGTGCGGAGAGGGTTACTAACTATGGCTACACCTTC.

This clone has only one observation. The chain has TRBV7-2 and TRBJ2-1; 10 nucleotides agree with TRBD2. The trim removed 2 bases at V and 4 bases at J, leaving 8 bases unmatched. The CDR3 spans 17 residues. CDR1 and CDR2 from the germline V gene are SGHTA and FQGNSA. The CDR3 sequence is CASSLSRPSGRYNEQFF. CDR3 sequence (DNA): TGTGCCAGCAGCTTATCCCGGCCTAGCGGGAGATACAATGAGCAGTTCTTC.

The chain couples TRBV7-2 to TRBJ2-5, with TRBD1 identical over 7 bases. The ends lost 4 bases at V and 2 bases at J; junction bases unmatched: 7. The CDR3 extends over 15 amino acids. Germline V gene sequence: CDR1 SGHTA, CDR2 FQGNSA. The CDR3 sequence is CASSSRGSEQETQYF. CDR3 nucleotide sequence: TGTGCCAGCAGCTCCAGGGGGAGCGAGCAAGAGACCCAGTACTTC.

There are a few counts of this clone. V gene TRBV7-2 combines with J gene TRBJ2-5, with 16 bases identical to TRBD2. This CDR3 is 19 amino acids long. V dropped 5 bases and J dropped 9; count of bases not matched to a gene: 18. The germline CDR1 and CDR2 sequences are SGHTA and FQGNSA. The CDR3 spells CASSAGTSGRGHTSLAQYF. CDR3 DNA sequence: TGTGCCAGCAGCGCCGGGACTAGCGGGAGGGGCCATACGTCTTTGGCCCAGTACTTC.

This chain connects TRBV28 to TRBJ1-2, with a tentative D call TRBD1 (6 bases). Germline lookup yields CDR1 MDHEN and CDR2 SYDVKM. The V end was cut by 6 bases, the J end by 7 bases, with 21 bases between. The CDR3 sequence is 15 residues long. As DNA, the CDR3 is TGTGCCAGCAGAGACACCTCAGGGGCTAACGGTGGCTACACCTTC. Amino acid sequence: CASRDTSGANGGYTF.

This rearrangement joins TRBV5-1 to TRBJ1-4; D perhaps matches TRBD1 (6 bases). The CDR3 length is 15 residues. V gave up 2 bases and J gave up 4 bases, with 12 bases separating them. Germline values: CDR1 SGHRS, CDR2 YFSETQ. This chain's CDR3 is CASSFVGTSNEKLFF. CDR3 DNA: TGCGCCAGCAGCTTCGTCGGGACAAGTAATGAAAAACTGTTTTTT.

This chain links TRBV28 with TRBJ2-5; 11 nucleotides line up with TRBD1. Trimming cost V 6 bases and J 4 bases; bases outside gene matches: 7. The CDR3 consists of 15 residues. Per the germline V gene, CDR1 is MDHEN and CDR2 is SYDVKM. DNA of the CDR3: TGTGCCAGCAGCCGTGGAGGGACAGGGGGAGAGACCCAGTACTTC. The encoded protein is CASSRGGTGGETQYF.

This chain uses TRBV28 with TRBJ2-1; 7 bases fit TRBD2. The CDR3 length is 16 residues. CDR1 is MDHEN, CDR2 SYDVKM, per germline. Losses at the gene ends were 6 bases for V and 3 bases for J; bases not matched to a gene: 11. The CDR3 DNA reads TGTGCCAGCAGCTCCCGAGGGGAGCGGGGCTACAATGAGCAGTTCTTC. Translation gives CASSSRGERGYNEQFF.

This rearrangement joins TRBV2 to TRBJ1-4; D gene uncertain. The germline V gene has CDR1 SNHLY and CDR2 FYNNEI. The CDR3 consists of 15 residues. Trimming left V 1 base short and J 10 bases short, with 16 bases between. The CDR3 sequence: CASSEGDGRRAKLFF. CDR3 DNA sequence: TGTGCCAGCAGTGAAGGGGATGGCCGGCGGGCAAAACTGTTTTTT.

CDR3 region: CASSYPQGKDYGYTF. CDR3 in DNA: TGTGCCAGCAGCTACCCACAGGGGAAGGACTATGGCTACACCTTC. The V call is TRBV5-4, the J call TRBJ1-2; 7 nucleotides line up with TRBD1. Germline V gene sequence: CDR1 SGHNT, CDR2 YYREEE (reference sequence). V trimming: 3 bases; J trimming: 3 bases; junction bases outside the gene matches: 8. This CDR3 has 15 residues.

This chain links TRBV6-5 with TRBJ2-1; 9 positions match TRBD2. J was trimmed by 8 bases and V by 7 bases; bases with no gene match: 6. Per germline, CDR1 MNHEY and CDR2 SVGAGI. This CDR3 has 13 amino acids. The CDR3 region is CASTAGGKDEQFF. CDR3 nucleotides: TGTGCCAGCACGGCGGGAGGGAAGGATGAGCAGTTCTTC.

V is TRBV11-2 and J is TRBJ2-7; 14 bases are a match to TRBD2. The V gene's germline CDR1 is SGHAT and CDR2 FQNNGV. V lost 5 bases, J lost 9 bases, and 12 bases stayed unmatched. The CDR3 is made up of 16 amino acids. The CDR3 loop is CASSLNLGLAGERQYF. The CDR3 DNA is TGTGCCAGCAGCCTCAACTTGGGACTAGCGGGAGAACGGCAGTACTTC.

The V and J genes are TRBV10-3 and TRBJ1-2; 9 bases align to TRBD1. In germline, CDR1 is ENHRY, CDR2 SYGVKD. With 6 bases clipped from V and 5 bases from J, the junction kept 4 bases outside the gene matches. There are 13 residues in the CDR3. The CDR3 DNA reads as TGTGCCATCAGCTTCGGACAGGGGTATGGCTACACCTTC. It translates to CAISFGQGYGYTF.

The chain employs TRBV30 and TRBJ1-5; possible D gene TRBD1, 6 bases. Germline CDR1 is GTSNPN and CDR2 is SVGIG (reference sequence). The CDR3 loop spans 14 amino acids. Deletions cut 3 bases from V and 1 base from J, with 10 bases between. CDR3 nucleotide sequence: TGTGCCTGGAGCACAGGGACAAGCAATCAGCCCCAGCATTTT. Encoded protein: CAWSTGTSNQPQHF.

About this clone: Sequence at one end of the junction differs from germline and may be a read error. The chain carries TRBV4-3 and TRBJ1-5, with a possible D match to TRBD1 (6 bases). Looked up from germline, CDR1 is LGHNA and CDR2 is YSLEER. The CDR3 extends over 18 amino acids. The CDR3 DNA follows: TGCGCCAACAGCCAAGATCCCCAGGGGTCTACAAGCAATCAGCCCCAGCATTTT. It is translated as CANSQDPQGSTSNQPQHF.

V usage is TRBV7-3 and J usage is TRBJ2-1; 7 bases align to TRBD2. This CDR3 comprises 13 residues. Germline-derived CDR1 and CDR2 are SGHTA and FQGTGA. The trim removed 5 bases at V and 11 bases at J, leaving 9 bases unmatched. This CDR3 reads CASSPTAGNKQFF. CDR3 in DNA: TGTGCCAGCAGCCCGACAGCGGGGAACAAGCAGTTCTTC.

The chain carries TRBV10-3 and TRBJ2-7; tentative D call: TRBD1 (6 bases). V lost 4 bases and J 4 bases, leaving 11 bases between the germline ends. Germline loops: CDR1 ENHRY, CDR2 SYGVKD. The CDR3 length is 13 residues. The CDR3 protein is CAISVIQGYEQYF. Here the CDR3 DNA reads TGTGCCATCAGTGTGATACAGGGATACGAGCAGTACTTC.

The chain is built from TRBV5-4 and TRBJ2-5; D remains unclear. V lost 0 bases and J 3 bases, leaving 9 bases between the germline ends. The CDR3 spans 14 residues. The germline V gene encodes CDR1 SGHNT and CDR2 YYREEE (reference sequence). The CDR3 region is CASSLGGEKETQYF. The CDR3 region has the DNA TGTGCCAGCAGCTTGGGAGGTGAGAAAGAGACCCAGTACTTC. Combining the CDR3 with reference TRBV5-4 and TRBJ2-5 gives the whole variable domain ETGVTQSPTHLIKTRGQQVTLRCSSQSGHNTVSWYQQALGQGPQFIFQYYREEENGRGNFPPRFSGLQFPNYSSELNVNALELDDSALYLCASSLGGEKETQYFGPGTRLLVL.

The chain's CDR3 is CASSLSFEAFF. The CDR3 DNA is TGTGCCAGCAGTTTATCATTTGAAGCTTTCTTT. The genes are TRBV28 and TRBJ1-1, with D unresolved. The CDR3 totals 11 residues. V was pared by 1 base and J by 7 bases, with 4 bases between. Germline-derived CDR1 and CDR2 are MDHEN and SYDVKM.

CDR3 coding DNA: TGTGCCAGCAGCCTGTGGACAGGGACCTACGAGCAGTACGTC. Its protein product is CASSLWTGTYEQYV. The V call is TRBV11-2, the J call TRBJ2-7, with 8 nucleotides matching TRBD1. Per the germline V gene, CDR1 is SGHAT and CDR2 is FQNNGV. V shed 5 bases and J 2 bases; nucleotides not matched to a gene: 5. CDR3 length: 14 residues.

The chain links TRBV30 to TRBJ2-5; TRBD2 aligns across 9 bases. The CDR3 runs 14 residues. V shed 2 bases, J shed 3 bases, and the junction held 4 bases outside the gene matches. Looked up from germline, CDR1 is GTSNPN and CDR2 is SVGIG (reference sequence). The CDR3 DNA reads as TGTGCCTGGAGTTGGGCGGGAGGGAAAGAGACCCAGTACTTC. It specifies CAWSWAGGKETQYF. Variable domain in full (rest from reference TRBV30 and TRBJ2-5): SQTIHQWPATLVQPVGSPLSLECTVEGTSNPNLYWYRQAAGRGLQLLFYSVGIGQISSEVPQNLSASRPQDRQFILSSKKLLLSDSGFYLCAWSWAGGKETQYFGPGTRLLVL.

Only a few counts were recorded for this clone. This chain's CDR3 is CASSHGTGRGTEAFF. CDR3 coding DNA: TGTGCCAGCAGTCACGGGACAGGGAGGGGCACTGAAGCTTTCTTT. The V and J genes are TRBV28 and TRBJ1-1, with TRBD1 identical over 9 bases. The V segment lost 5 bases and the J segment 4 bases; nucleotides outside the gene matches: 8. CDR3 length: 15 amino acids. Germline CDR1 MDHEN, CDR2 SYDVKM. Supplemented by reference TRBV28 and TRBJ1-1, the full variable domain reads DVKVTQSSRYLVKRTGEKVFLECVQDMDHENMFWYRQDPGLGLRLIYFSYDVKMKEKGDIPEGYSVSREKKERFSLILESASTNQTSMYLCASSHGTGRGTEAFFGQGTRLTVV.

This chain connects TRBV7-9 to TRBJ2-1, with a tentative D call TRBD2 (7 bases). V was clipped by 1 base and J by 4 bases, with 14 bases between them. CDR1 SEHNR and CDR2 FQNEAQ come from the germline V gene (reference sequence). The CDR3 spans 16 residues. Here the CDR3 reads CASSLGGGGPYNEQFF. The CDR3 bases are TGTGCCAGCAGCTTAGGAGGGGGGGGCCCTTACAATGAGCAGTTCTTC.